This record concerns one T cell receptor beta chain sequence. These data are taken from a study of PD-L1 blockade in urothelial cancer. Study in general: The authors examined blood 3 weeks (second dose) and 6 weeks after treatment start.

Time point noted: peripheral blood 6 weeks after treatment start. It was locally advanced or metastatic urothelial carcinoma that patients had. The investigators introduced synthetic TCR analog templates into each PCR as spikes. Generated by immunoSEQ multiplex PCR, the TCRdb table keeps only in-frame clones and is missing some. The sample records around 110,000 clones, 85% to 90% being singletons. The CDR3 runs to 17 residues. V was shortened by 3 bases and J by 10 bases, with 23 bases between the two germline ends. Germline V lookup: CDR1 SGHRS, CDR2 YFSETQ. This chain uses TRBV5-1 with TRBJ1-6; D is undetermined. The source of this sequence is a man aged 55 to 70 with urothelial cancer. The sample here was PBMCs, taken around atezolizumab (anti-PD-L1) treatment. The chain's CDR3 is CASSWSPAAGGKSPLHF. The CDR3 region has the DNA TGCGCCAGCAGCTGGTCCCCTGCGGCAGGAGGGAAATCACCCCTCCACTTT.